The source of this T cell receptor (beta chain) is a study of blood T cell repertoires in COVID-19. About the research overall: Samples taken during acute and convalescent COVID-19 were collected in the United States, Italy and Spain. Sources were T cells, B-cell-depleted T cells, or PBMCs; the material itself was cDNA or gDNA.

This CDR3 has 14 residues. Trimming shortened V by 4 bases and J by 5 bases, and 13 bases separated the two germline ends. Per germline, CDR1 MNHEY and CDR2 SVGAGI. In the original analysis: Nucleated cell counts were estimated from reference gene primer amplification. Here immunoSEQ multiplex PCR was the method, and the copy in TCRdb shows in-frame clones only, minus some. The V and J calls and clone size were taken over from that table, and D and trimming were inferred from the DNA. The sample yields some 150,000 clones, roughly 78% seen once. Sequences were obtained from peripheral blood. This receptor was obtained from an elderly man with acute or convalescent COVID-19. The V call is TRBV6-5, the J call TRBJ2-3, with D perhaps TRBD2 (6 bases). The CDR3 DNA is TGTGCCAGCAGTTTCGGTAGCGGAGAAGATACGCAGTATTTT. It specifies CASSFGSGEDTQYF.